These 15 T cell receptor beta chains were sequenced from one sample in a study of T-cell reconstitution after alpha-beta-depleted transplantation in children (dated by TCRdb to about 2016). This specimen's treatment or condition label, per the study, means: allogeneic hematopoietic cell transplantation with graft depleted of TCRalphabeta T cells and CD19 B cells. Libraries were prepared through PCR. Instrument used: Illumina HiSeq 2500. TCR libraries were prepared with molecular barcoding, using unique molecular identifiers to normalize TCRbeta repertoire quantification. TCRdb handled the public reads itself, with Q25 trimming in fastp and clone calling in MiXCR, and kept productive beta chains. Rows matching on CDR3 protein sequence are summarized as one entry with the most common DNA and genes. This sample comprises under 400,000 distinct CDR3 sequences, approximately 23% of them detected only once. About a tenth of the sample belongs to the ten largest clones.

The specimen was PBMCs, mostly from graft donor cells, collected 180 days after TCRalphabeta/CD19-depleted stem cell transplant. These receptors originate from a male patient younger than 18 who had a stem cell transplant for acute lymphoblastic leukemia, so the T cells may come from the graft donor.

In its sample, this clonotype was seen a few times. The chain employs TRBV10-3 and TRBJ2-7; 8 bases are shared with TRBD2. This CDR3 has 14 amino acids. Germline values: CDR1 ENHRY, CDR2 SYGVKD. The junction had 15 bases not matched to a gene; V was cut back by 10 bases and J by 7 bases. CDR3 region: CATRYSGIRSEQYF. In DNA, the CDR3 is TGTGCCACCCGTTATAGCGGGATTCGGTCAGAGCAGTACTTC.

The V call is TRBV11-2, the J call TRBJ2-1; 9 bases align to TRBD2. Trimming at V came to 4 bases and at J to 15 bases, leaving 13 bases not matched to a gene. Per germline, CDR1 SGHAT and CDR2 FQNNGV. The length of the CDR3 is 14 residues. The chain's CDR3 is CASSSGLAVMVLFF. The DNA for the CDR3 is TGTGCCAGCAGCTCGGGACTAGCAGTAATGGTGCTGTTCTTC. Variable domain in full (rest from reference TRBV11-2 and TRBJ2-1): EAGVAQSPRYKIIEKRQSVAFWCNPISGHATLYWYQQILGQGPKLLIQFQNNGVVDDSQLPKDRFSAERLKGVDSTLKIQPAKLEDSAVYLCASSSGLAVMVLFFGPGTRLTVL.

The rearrangement joins TRBV4-2 to TRBJ2-1; weak D call: TRBD2 (5 bases). The CDR3 is made up of 14 amino acids. Trimming took off 0 bases at V and 4 bases at J, with 7 bases between the two ends. Per germline, CDR1 LGHNA and CDR2 YNFKEQ. Here the CDR3 reads CASSQEREYNEQFF. CDR3 nucleotides: TGTGCCAGCAGCCAAGAACGGGAATACAATGAGCAGTTCTTC.

CDR3 bases: TGTGCCAGCAGCCAATCTTTCCTAGAGGGATTCTCTGGGGCCAACGTCCTGACTTTC. Protein product: CASSQSFLEGFSGANVLTF. The rearrangement uses TRBV3-1 and TRBJ2-6; TRBD2 might be the D (5 bases). The CDR3 spans 19 residues. The V end was cut by 2 bases, the J end by 0 bases, with 17 bases between. Germline CDR1 and CDR2: LGHDT and YNNKEL (reference sequence).

The chain is built from TRBV5-6 and TRBJ2-3; no clear D gene. There are 16 residues in the CDR3. Trimming removed 6 bases from V and 2 bases from J, with 19 bases in between. The V gene's germline CDR1 is SGHDT and CDR2 YYEEEE. The CDR3 loop is CASTPSWTVFTDTQYF. The CDR3 DNA reads as TGTGCCAGCACCCCGAGCTGGACCGTATTCACAGATACGCAGTATTTT.

This clonotype occurred many times. The chain joins TRBV7-9 to TRBJ2-5; 8 positions agree with TRBD1. The length of the CDR3 is 14 residues. The V gene end was trimmed by 4 bases and the J gene end by 4 bases; junction bases not matched to a gene: 5. CDR1 SEHNR and CDR2 FQNEAQ come from the germline V gene (reference sequence). CDR3 DNA: TGTGCCAGCAGCTCCTGGACAGGGACAGAGACCCAGTACTTC. It encodes CASSSWTGTETQYF.

V gene TRBV19 combines with J gene TRBJ1-5; D gene unclear. V was trimmed by 3 bases and J by 4 bases, leaving 13 bases between them. Germline-derived CDR1 and CDR2 are LNHDA and SQIVND (reference sequence). The CDR3 is made up of 15 amino acids. Here the CDR3 reads CASSIERVPNQPQHF. Here the CDR3 DNA reads TGTGCCAGTAGTATCGAGAGGGTTCCTAATCAGCCCCAGCATTTT.

This clonotype was found a few times. This chain links TRBV5-4 with TRBJ2-1; TRBD1 or TRBD2 may be the D gene (6 bases each). V was clipped by 6 bases and J by 6 bases, with 25 bases between them. This CDR3 region has 17 residues. Per germline, CDR1 SGHNT and CDR2 YYREEE (reference sequence). The DNA for the CDR3 is TGTGCCAGCACCCTGGACGGAGGCGGGACACCGGGCAATGAGCAGTTCTTC. This translates into CASTLDGGGTPGNEQFF.

This clonotype has more than one count but fewer than ten. The V and J genes are TRBV6-5 and TRBJ1-2, with 7 bases identical to TRBD1. CDR1 is MNHEY and CDR2 is SVGAGI in the germline V gene. With V trimmed by 5 bases and J by 6 bases, 12 bases remained unmatched. CDR3 length: 15 residues. The CDR3 coding sequence is TGTGCCAGCAGTACTCCTCACAGGGGCAGGGATGGCTACACCTTC. It is translated as CASSTPHRGRDGYTF.

This clonotype came up a few times. The rearrangement links TRBV4-1 to TRBJ1-2; TRBD1 might be the D (6 bases). The CDR3 spans 18 residues. Germline V CDR1 and CDR2: MGHRA, YSYEKL. Trimming stripped 0 bases from V and 3 bases from J, with 20 bases between. CDR3 region: CASSQDTRTGLSYYGYTF. The CDR3 bases are TGCGCCAGCAGCCAAGATACCCGAACAGGGCTCTCTTACTATGGCTACACCTTC.

J is TRBJ2-7 and V is TRBV18; 8 bases line up with TRBD2. After removal of 3 bases from V and 3 bases from J, the junction contained 4 bases not matched to a gene. CDR1 is KGHSH and CDR2 is LQKENI in the germline V gene. This CDR3 is built from 14 residues. The CDR3 DNA follows: TGTGCCAGCTCACCCAGCGGGGGACACTACGAGCAGTACTTC. Encoded protein: CASSPSGGHYEQYF.

This clonotype was observed at least ten times. This sequence joins TRBV10-3 and TRBJ2-6; D remains unclear. Trimming took 2 bases from V and 0 from J, leaving 11 bases between them. The germline gives CDR1 ENHRY, CDR2 SYGVKD. The CDR3 is made up of 17 amino acids. This CDR3 is CAISEVGYLSGANVLTF. The DNA for the CDR3 is TGTGCCATCAGTGAGGTCGGTTACCTCTCTGGGGCCAACGTCCTGACTTTC.

The V and J genes are TRBV7-9 and TRBJ2-7, with TRBD1 identical over 9 bases. Losses at the gene ends were 11 bases for V and 4 bases for J; bases not matched to a gene: 12. This CDR3 comprises 14 residues. From germline, CDR1 is SEHNR and CDR2 FQNEAQ (reference sequence). The CDR3 protein is CASAQEQGAYEQYF. CDR3 in DNA: TGTGCCTCCGCTCAGGAACAGGGGGCTTACGAGCAGTACTTC.

This clonotype was picked up a small number of times. V gene TRBV5-1 combines with J gene TRBJ2-1; D is unresolved. Germline CDR1 is SGHRS and CDR2 is YFSETQ. This CDR3 has 13 amino acids. Trimming removed 0 bases at V and 9 bases at J, with 10 bases between. Here the CDR3 reads CASSLVGRPEQFF. The CDR3 bases are TGCGCCAGCAGCTTGGTCGGACGCCCTGAGCAGTTCTTC.

The chain employs TRBV20-1 and TRBJ2-1, with 11 bases aligning to TRBD2. The junction had 3 bases not matched to a gene; V was cut back by 7 bases and J by 1 base. The CDR3 has 14 amino acids. Germline V gene sequence: CDR1 DFQATT, CDR2 SNEGSKA (reference sequence). The CDR3 coding sequence is TGCAGTGGGGTAGCGGGAGGGTCCTACAATGAGCAGTTCTTC. Its protein is CSGVAGGSYNEQFF.